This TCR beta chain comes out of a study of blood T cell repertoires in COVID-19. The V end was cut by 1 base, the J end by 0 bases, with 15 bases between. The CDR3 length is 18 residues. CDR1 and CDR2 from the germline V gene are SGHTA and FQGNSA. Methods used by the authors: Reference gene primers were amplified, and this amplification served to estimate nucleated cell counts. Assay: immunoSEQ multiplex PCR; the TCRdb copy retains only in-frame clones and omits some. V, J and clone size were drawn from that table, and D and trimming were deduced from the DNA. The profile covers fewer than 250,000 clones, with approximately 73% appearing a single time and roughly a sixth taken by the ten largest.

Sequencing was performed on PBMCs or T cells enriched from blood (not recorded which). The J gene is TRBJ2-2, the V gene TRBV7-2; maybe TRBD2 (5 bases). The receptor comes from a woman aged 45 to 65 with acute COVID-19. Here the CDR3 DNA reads TGTGCCAGCAGCTTAGTACCCCTGGGAGCGGCGAACACCGGGGAGCTGTTTTTT. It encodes CASSLVPLGAANTGELFF. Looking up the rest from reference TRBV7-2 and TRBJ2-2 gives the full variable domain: GAGVSQSPSNKVTEKGKDVELRCDPISGHTALYWYRQSLGQGLEFLIYFQGNSAPDKSGLPSDRFSAERTGGSVSTLTIQRTQQEDSAVYLCASSLVPLGAANTGELFFGEGSRLTVL.